A selection of T cell receptor beta chains follows, all from one sample in a study of cytomegalovirus exposure and HLA in healthy donors. Measured with immunoSEQ multiplex PCR; TCRdb has only the in-frame clones, and not every one. The table includes around 300,000 clones, 65% to 85% detected once. Sequenced sample: PBMCs. The receptors come from a female donor in good health and CMV-seronegative. CDR3s include the opening cysteine and the closing phenylalanine or tryptophan. The D gene is left open where the match is weak. Clone size is shown for a subset of rows, as once, few, many or a class of expanded clone.

CDR3	size	V	J	D
CAIHGQATNQGDQPQHF	few	TRBV10-3	TRBJ1-5	TRBD1
CASSPLTDSYEQYF	NA	TRBV11-2	TRBJ2-7	NA
CASSSARDPSYEQYF	NA	TRBV28	TRBJ2-7	NA
CASRETQGGEQYF	few	TRBV6-1	TRBJ2-7	NA
CASSEQTGPNEKLFF	NA	TRBV2	TRBJ1-4	TRBD1
CASSWTSGYEQYF	NA	TRBV28	TRBJ2-7	TRBD2
CASSLGLANEQFF	NA	TRBV7-3	TRBJ2-1	TRBD2
CASSLTSGGGLYGELFF	NA	TRBV7-8	TRBJ2-2	TRBD2
CASSLGVLAGVNEQFF	NA	TRBV7-9	TRBJ2-1	TRBD2
CASRDRDVDTEAFF	NA	TRBV6-1	TRBJ1-1	TRBD1
CASSPGQGLIDEQFF	once	TRBV5-1	TRBJ2-1	TRBD1
CASSLRQDTGELFF	once	TRBV7-7	TRBJ2-2	NA
CASSPTDPLNNEQFF	NA	TRBV28	TRBJ2-1	NA
CASSLRTGAYNEQFF	NA	TRBV5-5	TRBJ2-1	TRBD1
CASSPGQVSYEQYF	NA	TRBV28	TRBJ2-7	TRBD1
CASAKDRGGNNEQFF	NA	TRBV5-1	TRBJ2-1	TRBD1
CASSLGPGTSRETQYF	NA	TRBV5-5	TRBJ2-5	TRBD2
CASSLYKTGELFF	NA	TRBV11-3	TRBJ2-2	NA
CASSASGRAPTDTQYF	NA	TRBV9	TRBJ2-3	TRBD2
CASSQLAGDSYEQYF	NA	TRBV5-6	TRBJ2-7	TRBD2
CASSLARDSVFTDTQYF	few	TRBV5-1	TRBJ2-3	TRBD1
CASSSPDRGAREQFF	NA	TRBV7-3	TRBJ2-1	TRBD1
CASSFQGGSDTQYF	NA	TRBV5-4	TRBJ2-3	TRBD2
CASSFPTSGASYEQYF	few	TRBV11-3	TRBJ2-7	TRBD2
CATKGLTQTQYF	NA	TRBV11-3	TRBJ2-5	TRBD2
CASRTSPRTVTGEQYF	NA	TRBV2	NA	NA
CASSRGTGSTDTQYF	NA	TRBV5-1	TRBJ2-3	TRBD1
CASSLDRSPGELFF	NA	TRBV5-1	TRBJ2-2	NA
CASSPPRGGDEAFF	NA	TRBV5-1	TRBJ1-1	TRBD1
CASSQRQGDEKLFF	NA	TRBV7-9	TRBJ1-4	TRBD1
CASSHPGRTGGYEQYF	NA	TRBV4-1	TRBJ2-7	TRBD1
CASARPGVSEQYF	NA	TRBV7-9	TRBJ2-7	NA
CASSMDRGGYTF	NA	TRBV19	TRBJ1-2	NA
CAGGGGGETQYF	once	TRBV7-9	TRBJ2-5	NA
CASSFPRGQAQAGYTF	NA	TRBV7-9	TRBJ1-2	TRBD1
CASSPGLAGGYETQYF	NA	TRBV5-4	TRBJ2-5	TRBD2
CASSPGLAGGTNTQYF	NA	TRBV13	TRBJ2-3	TRBD2
CASSPAGWDQYF	NA	TRBV28	TRBJ2-7	NA